The clone carrying this TCR beta chain occurred many times. Its specificity is unknown. The V end was cut by 0 bases, the J end by 0 bases, with 7 bases between. Germline V gene sequence: CDR1 MRHNA, CDR2 SNTAGT. This CDR3 contains 15 residues. TCRdb re-called the 5' RACE reads through MiXCR, storing one row per CDR3 protein. The sample yields 150,000 to 200,000 distinct CDR3 sequences, over 10% seen once. This record comes from a study of CD8 T cells in ankylosing spondylitis. General study points: A TCR beta motif made of fewer than 10 highly homologous variants seemed typical of ankylosing spondylitis blood.

V gene TRBV6-4 combines with J gene TRBJ2-3, with D unresolved. The sequence derives from a female donor with ankylosing spondylitis or in good health (not recorded which). The sample comprised blood, either unsorted or a sorted T cell fraction (not recorded which). CDR3 nucleotide sequence: TGTGCCAGCAGTGACTCGGCCGGGAGCACAGATACGCAGTATTTT. It specifies CASSDSAGSTDTQYF.